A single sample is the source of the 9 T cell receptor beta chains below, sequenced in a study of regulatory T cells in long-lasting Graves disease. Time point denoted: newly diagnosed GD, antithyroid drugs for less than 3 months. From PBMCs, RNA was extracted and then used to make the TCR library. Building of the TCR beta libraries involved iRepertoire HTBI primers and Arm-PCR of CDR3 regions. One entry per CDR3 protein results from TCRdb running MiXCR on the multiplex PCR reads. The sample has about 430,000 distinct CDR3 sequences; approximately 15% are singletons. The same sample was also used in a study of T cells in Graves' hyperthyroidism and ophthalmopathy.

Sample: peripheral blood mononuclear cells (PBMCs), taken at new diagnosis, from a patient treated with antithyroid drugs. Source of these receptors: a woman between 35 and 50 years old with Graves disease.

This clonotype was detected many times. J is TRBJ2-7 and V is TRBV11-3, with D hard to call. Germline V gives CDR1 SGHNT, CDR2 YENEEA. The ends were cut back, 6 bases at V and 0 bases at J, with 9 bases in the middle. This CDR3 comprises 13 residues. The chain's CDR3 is CASRPGSSYEQYF. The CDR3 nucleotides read TGTGCCAGCAGACCCGGGTCCTCCTACGAGCAGTACTTC.

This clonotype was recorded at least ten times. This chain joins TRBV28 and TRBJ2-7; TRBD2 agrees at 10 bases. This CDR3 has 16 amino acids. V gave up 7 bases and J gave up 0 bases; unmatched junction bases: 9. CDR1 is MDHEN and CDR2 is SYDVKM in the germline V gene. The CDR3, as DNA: TGTGCCAGCAATCCCGGGACTAGCGATAGCTCCTACGAGCAGTACTTC. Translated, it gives CASNPGTSDSSYEQYF.

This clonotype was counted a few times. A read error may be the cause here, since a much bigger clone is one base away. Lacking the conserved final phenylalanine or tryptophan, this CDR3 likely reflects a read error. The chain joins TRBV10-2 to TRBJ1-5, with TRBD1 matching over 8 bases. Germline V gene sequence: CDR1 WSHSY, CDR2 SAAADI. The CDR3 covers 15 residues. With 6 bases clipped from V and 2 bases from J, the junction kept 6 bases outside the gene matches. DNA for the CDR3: TGCGCCAGCAGCCTGGACAGGGTTGGCAATCAGCCCCAGCATCTT. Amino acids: CASSLDRVGNQPQHL.

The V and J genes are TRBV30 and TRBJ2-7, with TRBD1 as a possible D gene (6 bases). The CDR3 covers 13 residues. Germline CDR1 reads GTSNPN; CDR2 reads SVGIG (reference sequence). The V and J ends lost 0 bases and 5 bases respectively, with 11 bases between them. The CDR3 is CAWSVGGANEQYF. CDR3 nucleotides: TGTGCCTGGAGTGTTGGGGGCGCCAACGAGCAGTACTTC. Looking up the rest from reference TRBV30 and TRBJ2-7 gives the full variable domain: SQTIHQWPATLVQPVGSPLSLECTVEGTSNPNLYWYRQAAGRGLQLLFYSVGIGQISSEVPQNLSASRPQDRQFILSSKKLLLSDSGFYLCAWSVGGANEQYFGPGTRLTVT.

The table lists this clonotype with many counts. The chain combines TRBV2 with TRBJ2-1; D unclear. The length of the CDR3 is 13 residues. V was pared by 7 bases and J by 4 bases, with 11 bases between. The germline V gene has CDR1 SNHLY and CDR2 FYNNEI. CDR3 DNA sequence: TGTGCCAGCACTTACCTCGCTTACAATGAGCAGTTCTTC. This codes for CASTYLAYNEQFF.

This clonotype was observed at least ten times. This CDR3 reads CASSLVIRTAPDEQYF. CDR3 in DNA: TGTGCCAGCAGCCTAGTCATTCGGACAGCGCCCGACGAGCAGTACTTC. The V and J genes are TRBV7-8 and TRBJ2-7; possibly TRBD1 for D (6 bases). The length of the CDR3 is 16 residues. Germline V gene data show CDR1 as SGHVS and CDR2 as FQNEAQ. Trimming cost V 5 bases and J 5 bases, with 22 bases left between them.

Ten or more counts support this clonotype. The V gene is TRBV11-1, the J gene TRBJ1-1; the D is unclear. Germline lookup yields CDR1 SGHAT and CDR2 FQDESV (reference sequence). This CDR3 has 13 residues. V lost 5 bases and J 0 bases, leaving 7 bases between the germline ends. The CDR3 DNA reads TGTGCCAGCAGCACACCATTGAACACTGAAGCTTTCTTT. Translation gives CASSTPLNTEAFF.

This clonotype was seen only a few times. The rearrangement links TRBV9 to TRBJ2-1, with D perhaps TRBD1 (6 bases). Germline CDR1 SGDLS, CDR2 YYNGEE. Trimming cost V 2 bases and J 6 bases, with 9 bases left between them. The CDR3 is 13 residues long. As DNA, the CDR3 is TGTGCCAGCAGCGTGGCAGGGGTCAATGAGCAGTTCTTC. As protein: CASSVAGVNEQFF. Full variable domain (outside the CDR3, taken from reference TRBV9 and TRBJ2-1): DSGVTQTPKHLITATGQRVTLRCSPRSGDLSVYWYQQSLDQGLQFLIQYYNGEERAKGNILERFSAQQFPDLHSELNLSSLELGDSALYFCASSVAGVNEQFFGPGTRLTVL.

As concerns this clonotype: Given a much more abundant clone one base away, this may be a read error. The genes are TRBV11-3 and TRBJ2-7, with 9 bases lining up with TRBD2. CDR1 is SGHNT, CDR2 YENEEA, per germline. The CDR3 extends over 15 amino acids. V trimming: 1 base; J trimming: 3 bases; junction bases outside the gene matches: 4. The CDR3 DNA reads TGTGCCAGCAGCTTAGGGGCTAGCGGGATCTACGAGCAGTACTTC. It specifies CASSLGASGIYEQYF.